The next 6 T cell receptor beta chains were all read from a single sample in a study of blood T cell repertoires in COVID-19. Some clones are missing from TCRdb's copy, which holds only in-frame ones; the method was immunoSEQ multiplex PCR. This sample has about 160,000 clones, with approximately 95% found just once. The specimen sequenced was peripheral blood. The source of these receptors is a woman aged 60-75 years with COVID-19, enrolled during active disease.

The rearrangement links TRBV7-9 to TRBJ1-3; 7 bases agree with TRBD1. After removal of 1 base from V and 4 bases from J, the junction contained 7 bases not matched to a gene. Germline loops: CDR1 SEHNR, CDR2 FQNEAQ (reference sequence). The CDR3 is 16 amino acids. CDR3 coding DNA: TGTGCCAGCAGCTTAGGAGGCCGGGACAGAGGAAACACCATATATTTT. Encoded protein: CASSLGGRDRGNTIYF.

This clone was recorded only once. CDR3 coding DNA: TGTGCCAGTAGTAAACAGGGGAAAGGCTACACCTTC. It codes for CASSKQGKGYTF. The chain employs TRBV19 and TRBJ1-2; 7 bases line up with TRBD1. The CDR3 spans 12 residues. The V segment lost 4 bases and the J segment 8 bases; nucleotides outside the gene matches: 4. Per the germline V gene, CDR1 is LNHDA and CDR2 is SQIVND (reference sequence).

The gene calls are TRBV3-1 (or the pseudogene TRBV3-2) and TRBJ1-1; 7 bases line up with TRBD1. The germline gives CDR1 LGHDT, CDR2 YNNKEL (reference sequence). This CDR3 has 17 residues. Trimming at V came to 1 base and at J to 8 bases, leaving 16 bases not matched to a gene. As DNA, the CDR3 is TGTGCCAGCAGCCAAGCCCGACAGGGCGCTAACCACGGGGAAGCTTTCTTT. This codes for CASSQARQGANHGEAFF.

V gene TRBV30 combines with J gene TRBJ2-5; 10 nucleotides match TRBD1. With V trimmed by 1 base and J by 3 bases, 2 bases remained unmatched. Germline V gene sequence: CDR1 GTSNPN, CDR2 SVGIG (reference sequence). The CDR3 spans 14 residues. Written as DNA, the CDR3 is TGTGCCTGGAGTGGGGGGACAGGGGAAGAGACCCAGTACTTC. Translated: CAWSGGTGEETQYF. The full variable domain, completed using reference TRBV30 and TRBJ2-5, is SQTIHQWPATLVQPVGSPLSLECTVEGTSNPNLYWYRQAAGRGLQLLFYSVGIGQISSEVPQNLSASRPQDRQFILSSKKLLLSDSGFYLCAWSGGTGEETQYFGPGTRLLVL.

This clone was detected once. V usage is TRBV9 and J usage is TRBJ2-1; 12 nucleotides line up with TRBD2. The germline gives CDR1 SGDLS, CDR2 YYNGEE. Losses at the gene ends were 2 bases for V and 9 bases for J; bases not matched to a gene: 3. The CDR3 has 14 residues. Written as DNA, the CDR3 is TGTGCCAGCAGCGTGGGACTAGCGGGTAGTGAGCAGTTCTTC. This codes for CASSVGLAGSEQFF. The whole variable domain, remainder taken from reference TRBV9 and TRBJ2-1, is DSGVTQTPKHLITATGQRVTLRCSPRSGDLSVYWYQQSLDQGLQFLIQYYNGEERAKGNILERFSAQQFPDLHSELNLSSLELGDSALYFCASSVGLAGSEQFFGPGTRLTVL.

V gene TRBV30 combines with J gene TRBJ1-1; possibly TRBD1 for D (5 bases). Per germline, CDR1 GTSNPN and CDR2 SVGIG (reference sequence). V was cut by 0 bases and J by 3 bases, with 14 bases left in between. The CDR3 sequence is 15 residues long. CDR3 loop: CAWSVRGRAHTEAFF. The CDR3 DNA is TGTGCCTGGAGTGTACGTGGCAGGGCACACACTGAAGCTTTCTTT.